What follows are 8 T cell receptor beta chains derived from one specimen sequenced in a study of cytomegalovirus exposure and HLA in healthy donors. The PCR employed 60 Vbeta primers together with 13 Jbeta primers. Profiled with immunoSEQ multiplex PCR; TCRdb holds only in-frame clones, not every one. The sample has fewer than 140,000 clones, just over 70% seen once. The sequenced sample consisted of PBMCs. Receptors originate from a boy aged 10-17 years in good health and CMV-seronegative.

The table lists this clone with a few counts. The chain carries TRBV5-1 and TRBJ2-7; 7 bases are shared with TRBD1. CDR1 is SGHRS, CDR2 YFSETQ, per germline. This CDR3 is built from 15 residues. Trimming took 4 bases from V and 1 from J; bases not matched to a gene: 8. The CDR3 DNA follows: TGCGCCAGCAGCGCCGGGACAGTGCTTTCCTACGAGCAGTACTTC. Its translation: CASSAGTVLSYEQYF.

This sequence joins TRBV5-4 and TRBJ2-3; 9 nucleotides align to TRBD1. The CDR3 extends over 17 amino acids. Germline CDR1 is SGHNT and CDR2 is YYREEE (reference sequence). The junction had 14 bases not matched to a gene; V was cut back by 4 bases and J by 5 bases. CDR3 protein: CASSIPSGDRVGDTQYF. Written as DNA, the CDR3 is TGTGCCAGCAGCATTCCCTCGGGGGACAGGGTAGGAGATACGCAGTATTTT. Using reference TRBV5-4 and TRBJ2-3 for the parts outside the CDR3, the full variable domain is ETGVTQSPTHLIKTRGQQVTLRCSSQSGHNTVSWYQQALGQGPQFIFQYYREEENGRGNFPPRFSGLQFPNYSSELNVNALELDDSALYLCASSIPSGDRVGDTQYFGPGTRLTVL.

The V call is TRBV2, the J call TRBJ1-5; D possibly corresponds to TRBD1 (5 bases). Germline V CDR1 and CDR2: SNHLY, FYNNEI. The CDR3 totals 14 residues. The V end was cut by 6 bases, the J end by 1 base, with 10 bases between. CDR3 sequence reads: CASRKTESNQPQHF. CDR3 in DNA: TGTGCCAGCAGGAAGACAGAGAGCAATCAGCCCCAGCATTTT.

The rearrangement joins TRBV4-1 to TRBJ2-1; 8 bases fit TRBD2. The ends lost 1 base at V and 3 bases at J; junction bases unmatched: 5. The CDR3 covers 16 residues. Germline-derived CDR1 and CDR2 are MGHRA and YSYEKL. CDR3 residues: CASSQGGLGSYNEQFF. In nucleotides, the CDR3 is TGCGCCAGCAGCCAAGGGGGACTAGGTAGCTACAATGAGCAGTTCTTC.

This clone was seen a handful of times. This sequence joins TRBV9 and TRBJ2-7; the match to TRBD2 covers 16 bases. This CDR3 is built from 20 residues. From germline, CDR1 is SGDLS and CDR2 YYNGEE. V shed 4 bases and J 2 bases; nucleotides not matched to a gene: 15. The CDR3 sequence: CASSYHRSLGLAGGTYEQYF. The CDR3 nucleotides are TGTGCCAGCAGCTATCACAGATCGTTGGGACTAGCGGGGGGGACCTACGAGCAGTACTTC.

This clone was recorded once. The genes are TRBV30 and TRBJ2-1; 7 nucleotides agree with TRBD1. The CDR3 covers 12 residues. The V gene's germline CDR1 is GTSNPN and CDR2 SVGIG (reference sequence). V shed 8 bases and J 5 bases; nucleotides not matched to a gene: 6. The CDR3 reads CAGNRGNNEQFF. CDR3 DNA: TGTGCCGGGAACAGGGGAAACAATGAGCAGTTCTTC.

This clone was detected a few times. The CDR3 is CASSPLAGGPYEQYF. CDR3 DNA sequence: TGTGCCAGCAGTCCCTTAGCGGGAGGGCCCTACGAGCAGTACTTC. The chain joins TRBV28 to TRBJ2-7, with 11 bases lining up with TRBD2. The CDR3 extends over 15 amino acids. Germline CDR1 and CDR2: MDHEN and SYDVKM. Trimming took 5 bases from V and 2 from J; bases not matched to a gene: 5.

The V gene is TRBV9, the J gene TRBJ1-2, with 7 bases matching TRBD1. In germline, CDR1 is SGDLS, CDR2 YYNGEE. J gave up 0 bases and V 4 bases, and 6 bases lay outside the gene matches. The length of the CDR3 is 15 residues. Here the CDR3 reads CASSPWGQSNYGYTF. The CDR3 DNA reads as TGTGCCAGCAGCCCCTGGGGACAGTCTAACTATGGCTACACCTTC.